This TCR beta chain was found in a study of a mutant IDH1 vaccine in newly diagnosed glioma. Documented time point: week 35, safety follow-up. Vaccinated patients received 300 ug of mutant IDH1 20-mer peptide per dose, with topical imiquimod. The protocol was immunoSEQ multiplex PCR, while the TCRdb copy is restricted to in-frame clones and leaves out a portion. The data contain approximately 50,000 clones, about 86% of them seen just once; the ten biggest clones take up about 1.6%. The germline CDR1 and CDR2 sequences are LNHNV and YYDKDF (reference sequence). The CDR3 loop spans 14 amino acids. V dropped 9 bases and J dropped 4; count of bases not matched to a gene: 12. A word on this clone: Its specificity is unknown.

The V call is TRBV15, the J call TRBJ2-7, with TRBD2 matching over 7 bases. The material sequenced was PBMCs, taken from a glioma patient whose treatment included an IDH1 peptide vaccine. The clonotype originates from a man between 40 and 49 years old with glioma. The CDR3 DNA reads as TGTGCCACTAGCGGGCCCAACCCCACTTACGAGCAGTACTTC. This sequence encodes CATSGPNPTYEQYF.